The text below deals with one T cell receptor (beta chain). The sample is drawn from a study of blood T cell repertoires in COVID-19. Sequencing was performed with immunoSEQ multiplex PCR; in TCRdb, only in-frame clones are kept and a portion is missing. The table has approximately 190,000 clones, roughly 82% seen once. Per the germline V gene, CDR1 is MDHEN and CDR2 is SYDVKM. The V gene lost 4 bases and the J gene lost 5 bases, with 11 bases spanning the gap. CDR3 size: 13 residues. This clonotype was obtained from a woman in her sixties or seventies with COVID-19, enrolled during active disease. The specimen sequenced was peripheral blood. This chain joins TRBV28 and TRBJ2-5; TRBD2 is a possible D gene (7 bases). This CDR3 reads CASSSGGQETQYF. As DNA, the CDR3 is TGTGCCAGCAGTTCCGGGGGGCAGGAGACCCAGTACTTC.